This T cell receptor (beta chain) came from a study of cytomegalovirus exposure and HLA in healthy donors. General study points: Trimming of TCR beta V- and J-genes showed a link, identified in a later analysis, to a missense DCLRE1C variant. Segments of the TCR beta V type were, in most cases, productive about 87% or about 30% of the time in an earlier analysis. In a later analysis, most CMV-associated TCR beta chains appeared HLA-restricted.

These donors, healthy bone marrow donors, were studied. CDR3 length: 13 amino acids. Germline V gene lookup returns CDR1 WNHNN and CDR2 SYGVQD (reference sequence). V was pared by 6 bases and J by 8 bases, with 14 bases between. Primers for the PCR totalled 60 Vbeta and 13 Jbeta. The assay was immunoSEQ multiplex PCR, and TCRdb's table has in-frame clones only and misses some. The table lists about 95,000 clones, about four fifths of them singletons. As for this clone: Antigen specificity is unknown.

The chain couples TRBV10-1 to TRBJ2-1; a weak D match, TRBD2 (6 bases). Sequencing was carried out using PBMCs. This sequence originates from a man aged 25 to 40 in good health and CMV-seropositive. The CDR3 is CASSREISDEQFF. Written as DNA, the CDR3 is TGCGCCAGCAGCCGGGAGATAAGCGATGAGCAGTTCTTC.